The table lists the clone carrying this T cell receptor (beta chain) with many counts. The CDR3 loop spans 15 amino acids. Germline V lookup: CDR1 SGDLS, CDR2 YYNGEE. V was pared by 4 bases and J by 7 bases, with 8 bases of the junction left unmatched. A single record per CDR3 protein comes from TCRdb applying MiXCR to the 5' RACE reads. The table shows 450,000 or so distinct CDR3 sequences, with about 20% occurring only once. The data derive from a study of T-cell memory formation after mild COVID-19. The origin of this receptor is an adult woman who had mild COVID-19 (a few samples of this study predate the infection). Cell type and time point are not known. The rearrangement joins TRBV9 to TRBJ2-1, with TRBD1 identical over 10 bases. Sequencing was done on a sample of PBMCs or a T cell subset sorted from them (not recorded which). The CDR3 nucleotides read TGTGCCAGCAGCCCTACGGGACAGGGGAGGAATGAGCAGTTCTTC. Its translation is CASSPTGQGRNEQFF. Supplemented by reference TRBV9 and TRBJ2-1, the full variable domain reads DSGVTQTPKHLITATGQRVTLRCSPRSGDLSVYWYQQSLDQGLQFLIQYYNGEERAKGNILERFSAQQFPDLHSELNLSSLELGDSALYFCASSPTGQGRNEQFFGPGTRLTVL.